This T cell receptor (beta chain) was documented in a study of spatial heterogeneity in lung cancer. This clonotype was detected ten times or more. The antigen remains undetermined. Study-level points and caveats: Counts of expanded alpha and beta TCRs within tumors tracked the tumor nonsynonymous mutation count.

Specified time point: sample taken at primary tumor resection. The CDR3 spans 15 residues. Germline V lookup: CDR1 SEHNR, CDR2 FQNEAQ (reference sequence). V was pared by 6 bases and J by 7 bases, with 22 bases between. In TCRdb, the 5' RACE reads were re-called with MiXCR into one record per CDR3 protein. The table shows roughly 20,000 distinct CDR3 sequences, with around 2.8% occurring only once. The V call is TRBV7-9, the J call TRBJ2-7; D is undetermined. The sequence came from a male donor with early-stage non-small cell lung cancer. The specimen comprised lung tumor tissue, sampled at surgery. Here the CDR3 reads CASSDSGKLLQEQYF. DNA of the CDR3: TGTGCCAGCAGTGATAGTGGGAAACTTCTCCAGGAGCAGTACTTC.